The 6 T cell receptor beta chains in this list originate from one sample, sequenced in a study of blood T cell repertoires in COVID-19. TCRdb's copy holds only in-frame clones and misses some; the assay was immunoSEQ multiplex PCR. The data show roughly 570,000 clones, roughly 91% seen once. The specimen was peripheral blood. The origin of the receptors is a woman aged 45-65 years with COVID-19, enrolled during active disease.

V is TRBV10-3 and J is TRBJ2-7; a weak D match, TRBD2 (7 bases). The CDR3 has 15 amino acids. Germline V CDR1 and CDR2: ENHRY, SYGVKD. The ends were cut back, 2 bases at V and 1 base at J, with 12 bases in the middle. This CDR3 reads CAISEGGGRSYEQYF. The DNA of the CDR3 is TGTGCCATCAGTGAGGGCGGGGGCCGGTCCTACGAGCAGTACTTC.

This rearrangement joins TRBV29-1 to TRBJ2-5; 12 nucleotides align to TRBD2. Losses at the gene ends were 5 bases for V and 2 bases for J; bases not matched to a gene: 9. Germline V CDR1 and CDR2: SQVTM, ANQGSEA. The CDR3 is made up of 16 amino acids. DNA for the CDR3: TGCAGCGTTCCTCGACTAGCGGGGGACCCGCAAGAGACCCAGTACTTC. As protein: CSVPRLAGDPQETQYF.

The chain has TRBV7-7 and TRBJ2-1; 7 nucleotides align to TRBD2. This CDR3 is built from 15 residues. After removal of 5 bases from V and 2 bases from J, the junction contained 6 bases not matched to a gene. Looked up from germline, CDR1 is SSHAT and CDR2 is FNYEAQ (reference sequence). CDR3 protein: CASSQGLSAYNEQFF. CDR3 DNA sequence: TGTGCCAGCAGCCAGGGACTATCCGCCTACAATGAGCAGTTCTTC.

This sequence joins TRBV10-3 and TRBJ1-4; D is unclear. V lost 4 bases to trimming and J lost 13 bases, with 16 bases between them. The CDR3 length is 13 residues. Germline loops: CDR1 ENHRY, CDR2 SYGVKD. In nucleotides, the CDR3 is TGTGCCATCAGTGCTATTGAACAGATCATACTGTTTTTT. Translated: CAISAIEQIILFF.

V and J are TRBV5-1 and TRBJ2-2; D gene ambiguous. The CDR3 spans 17 residues. Germline V lookup: CDR1 SGHRS, CDR2 YFSETQ. Trimming cost V 0 bases and J 1 base, with 13 bases left between them. The CDR3 DNA reads TGCGCCAGCAGCTTGGCATCATTTGGGCAGAACACCGGGGAGCTGTTTTTT. Its translation is CASSLASFGQNTGELFF.

V usage is TRBV4-1 and J usage is TRBJ1-2; D might be TRBD1 (5 bases). Germline CDR1 is MGHRA and CDR2 is YSYEKL. Trimming stripped 4 bases from V and 4 bases from J, with 16 bases between. The CDR3 spans 15 residues. The CDR3 here is CASSPGGGNIYGYTF. Here the CDR3 DNA reads TGCGCCAGCAGCCCCGGGGGGGGAAATATCTATGGCTACACCTTC.